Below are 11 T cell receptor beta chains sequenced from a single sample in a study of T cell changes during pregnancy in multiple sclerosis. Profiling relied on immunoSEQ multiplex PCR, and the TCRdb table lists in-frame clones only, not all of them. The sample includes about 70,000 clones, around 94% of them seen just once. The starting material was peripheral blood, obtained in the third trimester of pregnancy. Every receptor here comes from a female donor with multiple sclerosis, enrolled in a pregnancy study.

CDR3 nucleotide sequence: TGTGCCAGCAGCTCGGACAGGGCTTCCTACGAGCAGTACTTC. It specifies CASSSDRASYEQYF. This chain uses TRBV5-4 with TRBJ2-7; 8 bases align to TRBD1. The CDR3 runs to 14 residues. In germline, CDR1 is SGHNT, CDR2 YYREEE (reference sequence). V was clipped by 3 bases and J by 1 base; unmatched bases: 3.

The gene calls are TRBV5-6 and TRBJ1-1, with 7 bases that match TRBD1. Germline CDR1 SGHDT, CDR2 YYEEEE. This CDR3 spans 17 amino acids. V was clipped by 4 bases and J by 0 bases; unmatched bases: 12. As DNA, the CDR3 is TGTGCCAGCAGCAGTGGGACAGTCGGTCGGTTGAACACTGAAGCTTTCTTT. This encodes CASSSGTVGRLNTEAFF.

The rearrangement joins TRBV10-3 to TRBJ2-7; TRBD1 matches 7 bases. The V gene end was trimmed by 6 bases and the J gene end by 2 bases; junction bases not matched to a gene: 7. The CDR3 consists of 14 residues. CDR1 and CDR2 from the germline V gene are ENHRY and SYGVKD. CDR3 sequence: CAIRGQQNPYEQYF. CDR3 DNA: TGTGCCATCAGGGGACAGCAGAACCCCTACGAGCAGTACTTC.

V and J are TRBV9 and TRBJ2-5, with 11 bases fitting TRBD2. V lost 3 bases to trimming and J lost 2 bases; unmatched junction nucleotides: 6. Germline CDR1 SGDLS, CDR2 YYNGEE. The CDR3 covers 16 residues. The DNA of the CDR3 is TGTGCCAGCAGCGCCCCAACTAGCGGGGGACAAGAGACCCAGTACTTC. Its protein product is CASSAPTSGGQETQYF.

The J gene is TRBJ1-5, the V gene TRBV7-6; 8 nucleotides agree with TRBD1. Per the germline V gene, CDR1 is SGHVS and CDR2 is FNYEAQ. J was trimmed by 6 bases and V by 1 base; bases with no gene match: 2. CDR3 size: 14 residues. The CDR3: CASSLGTGTQPQHF. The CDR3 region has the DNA TGTGCCAGCAGCTTAGGGACAGGGACTCAGCCCCAGCATTTT.

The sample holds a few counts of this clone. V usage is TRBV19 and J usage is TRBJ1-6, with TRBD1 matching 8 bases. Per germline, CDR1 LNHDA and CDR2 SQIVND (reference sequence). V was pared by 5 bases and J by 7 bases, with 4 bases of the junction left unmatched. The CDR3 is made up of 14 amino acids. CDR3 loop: CASSYRGSNSPLHF. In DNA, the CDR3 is TGTGCCAGTAGTTACAGGGGGTCCAATTCACCCCTCCACTTT.

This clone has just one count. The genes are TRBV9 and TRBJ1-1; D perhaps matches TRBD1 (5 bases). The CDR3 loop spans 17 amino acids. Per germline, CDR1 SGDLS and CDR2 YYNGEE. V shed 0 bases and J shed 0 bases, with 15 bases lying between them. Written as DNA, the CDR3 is TGTGCCAGCAGCGTAGGGGGGGTGGGACCCATGAACACTGAAGCTTTCTTT. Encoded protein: CASSVGGVGPMNTEAFF.

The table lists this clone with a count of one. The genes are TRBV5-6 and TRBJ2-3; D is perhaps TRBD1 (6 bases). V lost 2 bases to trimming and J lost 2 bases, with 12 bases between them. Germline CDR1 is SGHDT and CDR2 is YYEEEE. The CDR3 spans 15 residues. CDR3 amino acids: CASSLRTGPTDTQYF. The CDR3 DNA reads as TGTGCCAGCAGCTTACGCACAGGGCCCACAGATACGCAGTATTTT.

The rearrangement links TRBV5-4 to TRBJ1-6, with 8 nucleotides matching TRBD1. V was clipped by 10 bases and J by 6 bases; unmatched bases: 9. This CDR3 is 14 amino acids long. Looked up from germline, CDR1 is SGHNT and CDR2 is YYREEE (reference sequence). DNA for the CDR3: TGTGCCGGAGGACAGGGAGAACGTAATTCACCCCTCCACTTT. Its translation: CAGGQGERNSPLHF.

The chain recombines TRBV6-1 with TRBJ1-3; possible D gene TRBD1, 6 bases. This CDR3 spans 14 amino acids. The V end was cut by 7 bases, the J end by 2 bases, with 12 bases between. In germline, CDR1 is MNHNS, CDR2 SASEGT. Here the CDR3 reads CASNQGHTGNTIYF. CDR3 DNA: TGTGCCAGCAATCAGGGACATACTGGAAACACCATATATTTT.

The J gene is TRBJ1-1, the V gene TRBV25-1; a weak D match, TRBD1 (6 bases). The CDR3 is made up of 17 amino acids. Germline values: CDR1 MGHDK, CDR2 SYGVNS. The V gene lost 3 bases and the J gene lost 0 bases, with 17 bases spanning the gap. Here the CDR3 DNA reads TGTGCCAGCAGTGAGTTACAGGGATTGGGACTGAACACTGAAGCTTTCTTT. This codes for CASSELQGLGLNTEAFF.